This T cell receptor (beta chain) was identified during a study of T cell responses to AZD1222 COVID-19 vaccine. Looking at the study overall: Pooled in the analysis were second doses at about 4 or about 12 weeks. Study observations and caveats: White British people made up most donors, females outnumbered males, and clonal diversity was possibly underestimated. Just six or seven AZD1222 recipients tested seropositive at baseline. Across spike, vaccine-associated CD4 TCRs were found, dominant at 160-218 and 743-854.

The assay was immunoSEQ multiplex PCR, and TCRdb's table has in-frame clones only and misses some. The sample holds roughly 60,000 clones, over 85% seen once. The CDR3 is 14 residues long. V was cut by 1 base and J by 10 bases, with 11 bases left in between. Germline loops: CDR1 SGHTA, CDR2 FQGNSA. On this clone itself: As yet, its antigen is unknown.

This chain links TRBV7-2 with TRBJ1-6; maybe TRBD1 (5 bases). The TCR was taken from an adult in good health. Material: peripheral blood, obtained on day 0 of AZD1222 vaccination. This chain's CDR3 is CASSLGGGSSPLHF. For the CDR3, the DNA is TGTGCCAGCAGCTTAGGTGGGGGGAGCTCACCCCTCCACTTT.